The rows below give T cell receptor beta chains drawn from one sample of a study of blood T cell repertoires in COVID-19. The assay was immunoSEQ multiplex PCR, and TCRdb's table has in-frame clones only and misses some. The sample holds 330,000 or so clones, approximately 89% seen once. Sequenced input: PBMCs or T cells enriched from blood (not recorded which). The receptors come from a man aged 30-40 years who had recovered from COVID-19. The CDR3 runs from the conserved cysteine through the conserved F or W. A D gene is named only where the DNA matches it firmly. Clone size is stated in some rows and not others, as once, few, many or a class when expanded.

D	length	size	V	J	DNA	CDR3
NA	16	NA	TRBV30	TRBJ2-3	TGTGCCTGGAGTAGCATACAGGGCGTGAGCACAGATACGCAGTATTTT	CAWSSIQGVSTDTQYF
TRBD1	14	NA	TRBV4-1	TRBJ1-6	TGCGCCAGCAGCCGCGGGACAGGGGTTTCACCCCTCCACTTT	CASSRGTGVSPLHF
NA	12	NA	TRBV5-6	TRBJ1-5	TGTGCCAGCAGCTCCCAGGGACAGCCCCAGCATTTT	CASSSQGQPQHF
NA	14	once	TRBV24-1	TRBJ1-2	TGTGCCACCAGTGAACTGGACAGAAACTATGGCTACACCTTC	CATSELDRNYGYTF
TRBD1	13	NA	TRBV10-2	TRBJ1-5	TGCGCCAGCCGGGACAGGCCTAATCAGCCCCAGCATTTT	CASRDRPNQPQHF
TRBD2	15	NA	TRBV5-4	TRBJ2-7	TGTGCCAGCAGCGGTGGGACTAGCGGGGTCCCCGAGCAGTACTTC	CASSGGTSGVPEQYF
NA	17	NA	TRBV11-2	TRBJ2-2	TGTGCCAGCAGCTTAGGGGTTAGGAGGATCGACACCGGGGAGCTGTTTTTT	CASSLGVRRIDTGELFF
TRBD1	14	NA	TRBV5-5	TRBJ2-7	TGTGCCAGCAGCTTTAGCCAGGGGGCCTACGAGCAGTACTTC	CASSFSQGAYEQYF
TRBD1	15	once	TRBV6-6	TRBJ1-6	TGTGCCAGCAATCAAAGGGGGCTTCCCCATTCACCCCTCCACTTT	CASNQRGLPHSPLHF
TRBD1	15	once	TRBV6-5	TRBJ1-5	TGTGCCAGCAGGCCCAACTTCTCCCCCGACAGGGCCCAGCATTTT	CASRPNFSPDRAQHF
NA	13	NA	TRBV15	TRBJ1-1	TGTGCCACCAGCAGAATATTGAACACTGAAGCTTTCTTT	CATSRILNTEAFF
NA	15	once	TRBV19	TRBJ1-5	TGTGCCAGTAGTATCCGACAGGCTAGCAATCAGCCCCAGCATTTT	CASSIRQASNQPQHF
NA	11	NA	TRBV4-2	TRBJ1-4	TGTGCCAGCAGCACAAATGAAAAACTGTTTTTT	CASSTNEKLFF
NA	13	NA	TRBV10-2	TRBJ1-4	TGCGCCAGCAATACGGGAACTAATGAAAAACTGTTTTTT	CASNTGTNEKLFF
NA	14	NA	TRBV30	TRBJ2-7	TGTGCCTGGAGTGTCCTAGGGAGAAGGTACGAGCAGTACTTC	CAWSVLGRRYEQYF
TRBD1	19	few	TRBV5-6	TRBJ2-6	TGTGCCAGCAGCTTGGTCGGGACAGGGACAGGGTCTGGGGCCAACGTCCTGACTTTC	CASSLVGTGTGSGANVLTF
NA	15	NA	TRBV6-5	TRBJ2-7	TGTGCCAGCAGTTCCCCCCATGGGAGCTCCTACGAGCAGTACTTC	CASSSPHGSSYEQYF
NA	14	NA	TRBV4-1	TRBJ1-2	TGCGCCAGCAGCCAGGGACTACTAAGCTATGGCTACACCTTC	CASSQGLLSYGYTF
TRBD1	13	NA	TRBV10-3	TRBJ1-2	TGTGCCATCAGGGGACAGGACTGGTATGGCTACACCTTC	CAIRGQDWYGYTF
TRBD2	15	NA	TRBV9	TRBJ2-1	TGTGCCAGCAGCGTCCTAGCGGGGGGAAGCAATGAGCAGTTCTTC	CASSVLAGGSNEQFF
NA	15	NA	TRBV28	TRBJ1-4	TGTGCCAGCAGTCACCCGGGGAGGGGTAATGAAAAACTGTTTTTT	CASSHPGRGNEKLFF
NA	15	once	TRBV2	TRBJ2-1	TGTGCCAGCAGTGAAAATTCCCTATCGAACAATGAGCAGTTCTTC	CASSENSLSNNEQFF
NA	16	once	TRBV28	TRBJ1-1	TGTGCCAGCAGTTTTTATATAATCTACCCCACGGGGTTAGCTTTCTTT	CASSFYIIYPTGLAFF
NA	13	NA	TRBV24-1	TRBJ2-1	TGTGCCACCAGTCCAGGTGATGGGTGGGGCTATTTCTTC	CATSPGDGWGYFF
NA	13	NA	TRBV7-3	TRBJ2-7	TGTGCCAGCAGCTTATACAATTCATACGAGCAGTACTTC	CASSLYNSYEQYF
TRBD1	16	few	TRBV7-3	TRBJ2-7	TGTGCCAGCAGCTTCCGGACAGGGGGCATCTCCTACGAGCAGTACTTC	CASSFRTGGISYEQYF
TRBD1	15	NA	TRBV18	TRBJ1-1	TGTGCCAGCTCACCGGCGACAGGGTTGAACACTGAAGCTTTCTTT	CASSPATGLNTEAFF
TRBD1	14	once	TRBV5-5	TRBJ2-7	TGTGCCAGCAGCTTGCTTGCAGGGGGCGACGAGCAGTACTTC	CASSLLAGGDEQYF
NA	14	NA	TRBV11-2	TRBJ2-1	TGTGCCAGCAGCTCTAAGGTGGTGAGGAATGAGCAGTTCTTC	CASSSKVVRNEQFF
NA	15	few	TRBV2	TRBJ2-5	TGTGCCAGCAGTGTGGAACAGGGACGGCAAGAGACCCAGTACTTC	CASSVEQGRQETQYF
TRBD1	14	many	TRBV28	TRBJ2-3	TGTGCCAGCAGTTTGGGGACAGGGACAGATACGCAGTATTTT	CASSLGTGTDTQYF
TRBD2	15	few	TRBV9	TRBJ2-1	TGTGCCAGCAGCGTAGGACGGGGGGGCCTGTATGAGCAGTTCTTC	CASSVGRGGLYEQFF
NA	14	once	TRBV28	TRBJ2-7	TGTGCCAGCAGCCCCCCCTCTAGCATCTACGAGCAGTACTTC	CASSPPSSIYEQYF
NA	13	NA	TRBV19	TRBJ1-1	TGTGCCAGTAGTATTGCGGGGTCCACTGAAGCTTTCTTT	CASSIAGSTEAFF
NA	13	NA	TRBV24-1	TRBJ1-5	TGTGCCACCAGCGGACAGAGCAATCAGCCCCAGCATTTT	CATSGQSNQPQHF
NA	13	NA	TRBV5-6	TRBJ1-2	TGTGCCAGCAGCTTGGACCCAGGGAAAGGCTACACCTTC	CASSLDPGKGYTF
TRBD1	15	NA	TRBV18	TRBJ1-1	TGTGCCAGCTCACCTAGCTGGGACAGAGAGACTGAAGCTTTCTTT	CASSPSWDRETEAFF
NA	13	NA	TRBV19	TRBJ2-6	TGTGCCAGTAGGACAGGTGGGACCAACGTCCTGACTTTC	CASRTGGTNVLTF
NA	17	once	TRBV18	TRBJ1-3	TGTGCCAGCTCACCCATATGGACAGCCGAATCTGGAAACACCATATATTTT	CASSPIWTAESGNTIYF
TRBD1	15	once	TRBV11-1	TRBJ2-1	TGTGCCAGCAGCTTGTTGGGACAGGGGGCGCGTGAGCAGTTCTTC	CASSLLGQGAREQFF
NA	14	NA	TRBV4-1	TRBJ1-6	TGCGCCAGCAGCCAAGAGGCTGTTAATTCACCCCTCCACTTT	CASSQEAVNSPLHF
TRBD1	15	NA	TRBV25-1	TRBJ1-2	TGTGCCAGCAGTTTCGACAGGGTCGGATTTTATGGCTACACCTTC	CASSFDRVGFYGYTF
NA	15	NA	TRBV27	TRBJ2-7	TGTGCCAGCAGTTTAGGGCCTGGCAGGGCCTACGAGCAGTACTTC	CASSLGPGRAYEQYF
TRBD2	15	NA	TRBV19	TRBJ2-1	TGTGCCAGTAGCCTCGGACTAGCGGGGGGGAATGAGCAGTTCTTC	CASSLGLAGGNEQFF
TRBD1	13	NA	TRBV19	TRBJ2-3	TGTGCCAGTAGCGAGAACAGGGGAAATACGCAGTATTTT	CASSENRGNTQYF
NA	14	NA	TRBV7-3	TRBJ1-1	TGTGCCAGCAGCTTAAACACCTTGAACACTGAAGCTTTCTTT	CASSLNTLNTEAFF
TRBD1	14	few	TRBV11-2	TRBJ1-4	TGTGCCAGCAGCTTCCGGGACAGGGGCGAAAAACTGTTTTTT	CASSFRDRGEKLFF